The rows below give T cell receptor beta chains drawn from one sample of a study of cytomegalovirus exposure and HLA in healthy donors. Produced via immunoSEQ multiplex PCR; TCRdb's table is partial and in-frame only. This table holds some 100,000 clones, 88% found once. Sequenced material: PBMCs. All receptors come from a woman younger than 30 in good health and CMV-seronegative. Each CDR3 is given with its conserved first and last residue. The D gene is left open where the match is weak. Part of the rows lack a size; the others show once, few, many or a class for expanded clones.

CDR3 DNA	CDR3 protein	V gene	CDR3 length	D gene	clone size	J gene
TGTGCCAGCAGTACCGGTGGGACAGGGAGTCGATCCGTATATTTT	CASSTGGTGSRSVYF	TRBV28	15	TRBD1	NA	TRBJ1-3
TGTGCCTGGGGCCCCCTCCCGACTAGCGGGCACACAGATACGCAGTATTTT	CAWGPLPTSGHTDTQYF	TRBV30	17	TRBD2	NA	TRBJ2-3
TGTGCCAGCAGCCACCTAGTGGTACCCGAGCAGTACTTC	CASSHLVVPEQYF	TRBV28	13	NA	once	TRBJ2-7
TGCGCCAGCAGCTCAGGGCTCTCCTACGAGCAGTACTTC	CASSSGLSYEQYF	TRBV5-1	13	NA	NA	TRBJ2-7
TGCGCCAGCAGCCACGGACTAGCGGGAGGAGATACGCAGTATTTT	CASSHGLAGGDTQYF	TRBV5-1	15	TRBD2	NA	TRBJ2-3
TGTGCCAGCAGCTTAGCGGGACAGTTGAACACTGAAGCTTTCTTT	CASSLAGQLNTEAFF	TRBV11-3	15	TRBD1	once	TRBJ1-1
TGTGCCAGCAGCCAGGGGAGGGATAGGACCGCTTACTATGGCTACACCTTC	CASSQGRDRTAYYGYTF	TRBV7-9	17	NA	NA	TRBJ1-2
TGTGCCAGCAGCCAAGATATGCCCTCCATAGCGAAAGAGCAGTTCTTC	CASSQDMPSIAKEQFF	TRBV14	16	NA	NA	TRBJ2-1
TGTGCCAGCCGTACCCTTGGACTAGCGGGGGATGAGCAGTTCTTC	CASRTLGLAGDEQFF	TRBV6-1	15	TRBD2	once	TRBJ2-1
TGTGCCAGCAGTTTTGAGAGACTAGCGGGAGGGAGCTCCTACGAGCAGTACTTC	CASSFERLAGGSSYEQYF	TRBV21-1	18	NA	NA	TRBJ2-7
TGTGCCAGCAGCGGCAGGCGGAACACTGAAGCTTTCTTT	CASSGRRNTEAFF	TRBV9	13	NA	NA	TRBJ1-1
TGTGCCAGCAGTTTGGGACTAGCGGAAAACAATGAGCAGTTCTTC	CASSLGLAENNEQFF	TRBV27	15	TRBD2	once	TRBJ2-1
TGTGCCAGCAGCGCCGGACAGAGAGTCTATGGCTACACCTTC	CASSAGQRVYGYTF	TRBV7-9	14	NA	NA	TRBJ1-2
TGTGCCAGCAGTCCTCCTAACAGGGGTGAAAAACTGTTTTTT	CASSPPNRGEKLFF	TRBV28	14	TRBD1	NA	TRBJ1-4
TGCGCCAGCAGCTTGGGAGTAGATACGCAGTATTTT	CASSLGVDTQYF	TRBV5-1	12	NA	NA	TRBJ2-3
TGTGCCAGCAGCTTACCGGGACTAGCGGGAGCCGGGAACACCGGGGAGCTGTTTTTT	CASSLPGLAGAGNTGELFF	TRBV5-4	19	TRBD2	once	TRBJ2-2
TGTGCCAGCAGCTTGTTCTGGGACAGGGAGGGCGAGCAGTACTTC	CASSLFWDREGEQYF	TRBV5-4	15	TRBD1	NA	TRBJ2-7
TGTGCCAGCAGTTTTTTCGGGGTGAACACTGAAGCTTTCTTT	CASSFFGVNTEAFF	TRBV27	14	NA	NA	TRBJ1-1
TGTGCCAGCAGCTTAGCGGCCGGGATCAACGAGCAGTTCTTC	CASSLAAGINEQFF	TRBV11-2	14	NA	NA	TRBJ2-1
TGTGCCAGCAGTGACTCCGGTGGGTCAGCGAATGAGCAGTTCTTC	CASSDSGGSANEQFF	TRBV6-4	15	NA	NA	TRBJ2-1
TGTGCCAGCAGTGTAAGGGGGACAGGGCTTACCTACGAGCAGTACTTC	CASSVRGTGLTYEQYF	TRBV27	16	TRBD1	few	TRBJ2-7
TGTGCCAGCAGCCTAGACAGGGGAGCTGAGCAGTACTTC	CASSLDRGAEQYF	TRBV5-8	13	TRBD1	NA	TRBJ2-7
TGTGCCAGCGCTGTCCAGGGGGCGATGAACACTGAAGCTTTCTTT	CASAVQGAMNTEAFF	TRBV2	15	TRBD1	NA	TRBJ1-1
TGTGCTAGTGGTTTGAGGCGGGACTACACAGATACGCAGTATTTT	CASGLRRDYTDTQYF	TRBV12-5	15	TRBD2	NA	TRBJ2-3
TGTGCCAGCAGCTTGGACAGCTACAATGAGCAGTTCTTC	CASSLDSYNEQFF	TRBV5-6	13	NA	NA	TRBJ2-1
TGTGCCAGCAGCATAGGACAGGGTATACGGTCACCCCTCCACTTT	CASSIGQGIRSPLHF	TRBV7-2	15	TRBD1	NA	TRBJ1-6
TGCGCCAGCAGCTTCGGGCAGGGCAATGAGCAGTTCTTC	CASSFGQGNEQFF	TRBV5-1	13	NA	NA	TRBJ2-1
TGTGCCAGCAGCTTGGGCGGGAGTGTTGCCGGGGAGCTGTTTTTT	CASSLGGSVAGELFF	TRBV7-2	15	TRBD2	NA	TRBJ2-2
TGTGCCAGCAGCCCGACGTGGGTGCGCGGGGTTACAGATACGCAGTATTTT	CASSPTWVRGVTDTQYF	TRBV11-2	17	NA	NA	TRBJ2-3
TGTGCCAGCAGCTTAGACCCGGGGGGCGATGGCTACACCTTC	CASSLDPGGDGYTF	TRBV7-9	14	NA	NA	TRBJ1-2
TGTGCCAGCAGCGCCCAACTAGCGAGCAATGAGCAGTTCTTC	CASSAQLASNEQFF	TRBV9	14	TRBD2	NA	TRBJ2-1
TGTGCCAGCAGCCCTCGGACAGGCGGGGAGACCCAGTACTTC	CASSPRTGGETQYF	TRBV11-2	14	TRBD1	NA	TRBJ2-5
TGTGCCAGCAGTGAAGGCCAGGCAACTAATGAAAAACTGTTTTTT	CASSEGQATNEKLFF	TRBV6-1	15	NA	NA	TRBJ1-4
TGTGCCAGCAGTACGACAGGCGGCTACACCTTC	CASSTTGGYTF	TRBV28	11	NA	NA	TRBJ1-2
TGTGCCAGCAGTTTATTGAGGGCAAATTCACCCCTCCACTTT	CASSLLRANSPLHF	TRBV27	14	NA	NA	TRBJ1-6
TGTGCCAGCAGCAATCCAGGGGTTTCTAACTATGGCTACACCTTC	CASSNPGVSNYGYTF	TRBV9	15	NA	NA	TRBJ1-2
TGTGCCAGCAGTTCCCACCCCTGGGCGGGAGGAGCAGATACGCAGTATTTT	CASSSHPWAGGADTQYF	TRBV27	17	TRBD2	NA	TRBJ2-3
TGCAGCGTTCACCTAGAATCGGGGGGCGGCTACACCTTC	CSVHLESGGGYTF	TRBV29-1	13	NA	few	TRBJ1-2
TGTGCCAGCAGCCAAGATGGGACTAGCGCTGGGGAGACCCAGTACTTC	CASSQDGTSAGETQYF	TRBV4-2	16	TRBD2	NA	TRBJ2-5
TGTGCCAGCAGTGAACAACGGGGTTCCCAGCATTTT	CASSEQRGSQHF	TRBV2	12	NA	NA	TRBJ1-5